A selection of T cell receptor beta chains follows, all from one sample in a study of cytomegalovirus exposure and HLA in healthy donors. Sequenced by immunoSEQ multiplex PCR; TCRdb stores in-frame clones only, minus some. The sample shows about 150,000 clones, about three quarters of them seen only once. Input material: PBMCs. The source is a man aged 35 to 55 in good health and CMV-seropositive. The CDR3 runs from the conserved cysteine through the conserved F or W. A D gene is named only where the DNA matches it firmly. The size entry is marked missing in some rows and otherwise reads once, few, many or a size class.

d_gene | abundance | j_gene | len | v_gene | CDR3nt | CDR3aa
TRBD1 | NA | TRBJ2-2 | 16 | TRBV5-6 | TGTGCCAGCAGCCCTCCACAGGGGTCCGACACCGGGGAGCTGTTTTTT | CASSPPQGSDTGELFF
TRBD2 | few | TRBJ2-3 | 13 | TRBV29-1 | TGCAGCTTCGGGGGGGGCCTCCGTCTTGGGCAGTATTTT | CSFGGGLRLGQYF
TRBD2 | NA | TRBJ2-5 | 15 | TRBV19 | TGTGCCAGTAGTTACGCTAGCGGGGGCCAAGAGACCCAGTACTTC | CASSYASGGQETQYF
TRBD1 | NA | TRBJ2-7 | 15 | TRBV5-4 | TGTGCCAGCAGCTTGAGGGGGCATAGCTCCTACGAGCAGTACTTC | CASSLRGHSSYEQYF
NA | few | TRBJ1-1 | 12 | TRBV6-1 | TGTGCCAGCAGTGAAATTGGTGAGGGAGCTTTCTTT | CASSEIGEGAFF
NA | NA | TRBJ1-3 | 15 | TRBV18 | TGTGCCAGCTCACCAACAATGGTCCGAGGAAACACCATATATTTT | CASSPTMVRGNTIYF
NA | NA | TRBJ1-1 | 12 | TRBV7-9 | TGTGCCAGCAGCCCCGGCGGCACTGAAGCTTTCTTT | CASSPGGTEAFF
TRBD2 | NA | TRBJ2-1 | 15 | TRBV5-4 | TGTGCCAGCAGCCCCGGGACTAGCGGGAGCAATGAGCAGTTCTTC | CASSPGTSGSNEQFF
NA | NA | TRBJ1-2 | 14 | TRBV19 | TGTGCCAGTAGTAGCCGGACATGGGCAGTTGGCTACACCTTC | CASSSRTWAVGYTF
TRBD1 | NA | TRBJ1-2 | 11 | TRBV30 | TGTGCCTGGAGTCACAGGGGCCCCTACACCTTC | CAWSHRGPYTF
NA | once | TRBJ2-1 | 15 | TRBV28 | TGTGCCAGCACCTCCTCGGGCGGGAAACCCAATGAGCAGTTCTTC | CASTSSGGKPNEQFF
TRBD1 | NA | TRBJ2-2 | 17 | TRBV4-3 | TGCGCCAGCAGCCAAGAGTGGGACAGGGACAGCACCGGGGAGCTGTTTTTT | CASSQEWDRDSTGELFF
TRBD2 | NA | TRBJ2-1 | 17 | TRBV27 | TGTGCCAGCAGGGACGGGACTAGCGGGAGGGCCGGGAATGAGCAGTTCTTC | CASRDGTSGRAGNEQFF
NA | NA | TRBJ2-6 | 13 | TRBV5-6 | TGTGCCAGCAGCTCGCAGGGGGGCAACGTCCTGACTTTC | CASSSQGGNVLTF
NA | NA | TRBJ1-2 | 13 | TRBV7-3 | TGTGCCAGCAGTATGGGGGCAGACTATGGCTACACCTTC | CASSMGADYGYTF
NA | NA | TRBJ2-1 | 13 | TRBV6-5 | TGTGCCAGCAGGTTGTCTGGGGCCAGCGAGCAGTTCTTC | CASRLSGASEQFF
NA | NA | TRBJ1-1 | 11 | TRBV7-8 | TGTGCCAGCAGCTTAATAACTGAAGCTTTCTTT | CASSLITEAFF
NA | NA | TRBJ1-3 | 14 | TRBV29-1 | TGCAGCGTAGCAGGAGGCTCGGTTGGAAACACCATATATTTT | CSVAGGSVGNTIYF
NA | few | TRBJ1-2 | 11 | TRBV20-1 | TGCAGTGCTAGGGACATGCATGGCTACACCTTC | CSARDMHGYTF
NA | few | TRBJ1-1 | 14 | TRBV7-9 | TGTGCCAGCAGCCGTGGACAGATGAACACTGAAGCTTTCTTT | CASSRGQMNTEAFF
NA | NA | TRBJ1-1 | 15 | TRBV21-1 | TGTGCCAGCAGCAAACCCCCCAGGGCGAACACTGAAGCTTTCTTT | CASSKPPRANTEAFF
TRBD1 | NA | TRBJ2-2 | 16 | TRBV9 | TGTGCCAGCAGCGCCTCCGGGACAGTTACCATCGGGGAGCTGTTTTTT | CASSASGTVTIGELFF
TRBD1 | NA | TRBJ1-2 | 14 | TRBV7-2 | TGTGCCAGCAGCCGCAAGACAGGGGACTATGGCTACACCTTC | CASSRKTGDYGYTF
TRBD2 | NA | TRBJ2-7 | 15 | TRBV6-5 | TGTGCCAGCAGTCGGGCCTTTGGGGGAGGGCACGAGCAGTACTTC | CASSRAFGGGHEQYF
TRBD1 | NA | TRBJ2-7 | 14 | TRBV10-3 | TGTGCCATCAGCCGGGACAGGGGCTATTCGGAGCAGTACTTC | CAISRDRGYSEQYF
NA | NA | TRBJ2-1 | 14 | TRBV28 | TGTGCCAGCAGTCATAGCGGCAAAGACAATGAGCAGTTCTTC | CASSHSGKDNEQFF
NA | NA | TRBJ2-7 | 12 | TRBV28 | TGTGCCAGCAGTCCCCCAGGGATGGAGCAGTACTTC | CASSPPGMEQYF
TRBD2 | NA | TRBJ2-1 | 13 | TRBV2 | TGTGCCGGGGGAACTAGCGCCTACAATGAGCAGTTCTTC | CAGGTSAYNEQFF
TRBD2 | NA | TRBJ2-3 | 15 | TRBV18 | TGTGCCAGCTCCCTAGCGGGAGGGGACGCGGATACGCAGTATTTT | CASSLAGGDADTQYF
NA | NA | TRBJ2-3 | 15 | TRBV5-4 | TGTGCCAGCAGCTTGGGAGCCCGGACAGAGGATACGCAGTATTTT | CASSLGARTEDTQYF
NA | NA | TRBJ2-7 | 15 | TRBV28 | TGTGCCAGCAGTTTAAGAGGGTTAGTGGTCTACGAGCAGTACTTC | CASSLRGLVVYEQYF
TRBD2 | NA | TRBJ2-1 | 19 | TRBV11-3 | TGTGCCAGCAGTTTTGCATCCGGGACTAGCGGGCGCTCCTACAATGAGCAGTTCTTC | CASSFASGTSGRSYNEQFF
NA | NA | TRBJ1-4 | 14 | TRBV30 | TGTGCCTGGAGTAGGGGCGCAACTAATGAAAAACTGTTTTTT | CAWSRGATNEKLFF
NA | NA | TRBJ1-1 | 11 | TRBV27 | TGTGCCAGCTTTTCCCGGGGTCGCGCTTTCTTT | CASFSRGRAFF
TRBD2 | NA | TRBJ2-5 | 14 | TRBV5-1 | TGCGCCAGCAGCTCAAGCGGGAGTGGGGAGACCCAGTACTTC | CASSSSGSGETQYF
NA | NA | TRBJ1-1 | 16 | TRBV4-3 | TGCGCCAGCAGCCAAGGGTCGACGACAAGGAACACTGAAGCTTTCTTT | CASSQGSTTRNTEAFF
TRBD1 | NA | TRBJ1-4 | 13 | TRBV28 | TGTGCCAGCAGGCGACAGGGTAATGAAAAACTGTTTTTT | CASRRQGNEKLFF
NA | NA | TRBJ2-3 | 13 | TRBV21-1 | TGTGCCACTCAGGGCCCTAGCACAGATACGCAGTATTTT | CATQGPSTDTQYF
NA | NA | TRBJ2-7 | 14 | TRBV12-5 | TGTGCTAGTGGTTTGTACCAGGGGAACTACGAGCAGTACTTC | CASGLYQGNYEQYF
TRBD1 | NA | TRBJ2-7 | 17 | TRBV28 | TGTGCCAGCAGGGATCCCTCGACAGGGGGCTCTCCCTACGAGCAGTACTTC | CASRDPSTGGSPYEQYF